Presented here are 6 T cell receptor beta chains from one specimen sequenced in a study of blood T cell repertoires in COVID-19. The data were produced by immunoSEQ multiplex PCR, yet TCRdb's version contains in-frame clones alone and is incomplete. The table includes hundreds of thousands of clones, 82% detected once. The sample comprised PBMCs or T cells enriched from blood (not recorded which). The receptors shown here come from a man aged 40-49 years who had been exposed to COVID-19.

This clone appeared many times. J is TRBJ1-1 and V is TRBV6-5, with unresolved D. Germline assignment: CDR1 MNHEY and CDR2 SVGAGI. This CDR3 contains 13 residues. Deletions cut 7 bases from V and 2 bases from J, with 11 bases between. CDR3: CASTRPGNTEAFF. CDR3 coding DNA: TGTGCCAGCACCCGACCGGGAAACACTGAAGCTTTCTTT.

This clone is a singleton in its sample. The CDR3 loop reads CASSRGQGNTEAFF. The CDR3 DNA sequence: TGTGCCAGCAGCCGAGGACAGGGGAACACTGAAGCTTTCTTT. The V call is TRBV7-8, the J call TRBJ1-1, with 8 bases lining up with TRBD1. V gave up 5 bases and J gave up 1 base; unmatched junction bases: 3. Germline V gene data show CDR1 as SGHVS and CDR2 as FQNEAQ. This CDR3 region has 14 residues.

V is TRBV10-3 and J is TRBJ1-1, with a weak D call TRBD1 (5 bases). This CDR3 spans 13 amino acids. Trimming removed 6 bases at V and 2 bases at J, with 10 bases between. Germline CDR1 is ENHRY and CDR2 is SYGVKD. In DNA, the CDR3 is TGTGCCATCAGATCAGGGTTCAACACTGAAGCTTTCTTT. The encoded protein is CAIRSGFNTEAFF.

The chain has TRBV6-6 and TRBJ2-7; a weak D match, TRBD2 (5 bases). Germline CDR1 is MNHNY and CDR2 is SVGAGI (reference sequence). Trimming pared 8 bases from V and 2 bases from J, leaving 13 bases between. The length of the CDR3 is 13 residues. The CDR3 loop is CASEDGETYEQYF. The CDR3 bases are TGTGCCAGCGAAGACGGGGAAACCTACGAGCAGTACTTC.

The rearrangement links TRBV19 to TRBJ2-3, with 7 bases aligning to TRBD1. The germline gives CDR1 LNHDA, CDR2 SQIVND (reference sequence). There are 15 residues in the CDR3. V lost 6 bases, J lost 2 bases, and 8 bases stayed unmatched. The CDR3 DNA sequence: TGTGCCAGTAGAAGGGGGCCCCTAAACACAGATACGCAGTATTTT. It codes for CASRRGPLNTDTQYF. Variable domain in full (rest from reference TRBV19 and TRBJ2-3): DGGITQSPKYLFRKEGQNVTLSCEQNLNHDAMYWYRQDPGQGLRLIYYSQIVNDFQKGDIAEGYSVSREKKESFPLTVTSAQKNPTAFYLCASRRGPLNTDTQYFGPGTRLTVL.

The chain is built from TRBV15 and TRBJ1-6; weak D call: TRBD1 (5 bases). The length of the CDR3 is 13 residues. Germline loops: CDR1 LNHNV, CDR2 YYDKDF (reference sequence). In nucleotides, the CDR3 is TGTGCTCATGCGGAGGGGCGTAATTCACCCCTCCACTTT. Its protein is CAHAEGRNSPLHF.